This passage covers 16 T cell receptor beta chains from one sample sequenced in a study of breast tumors, draining lymph nodes, adjacent tissues. Breast cancer patients provided tissue from their axillary draining lymph nodes. TCRdb re-derived calls from the multiplex PCR reads in MiXCR, one entry per CDR3 protein. The repertoire holds 120,000 to 150,000 distinct CDR3 sequences, 32% seen once, with about 2.3% in the top ten. Specimen: axillary lymph node tissue. The receptors stem from a female donor with breast cancer. Some clones in this sample may be carry-over from other donors' samples.

This clonotype was seen a few times. CDR3 nucleotide sequence: TGTGCCAGCAGCAAATCCCAGGGGGTGAACACTGAAGCTTTCTTT. It yields the protein CASSKSQGVNTEAFF. V usage is TRBV2 and J usage is TRBJ1-1, with TRBD1 identical over 7 bases. V lost 6 bases, J lost 0 bases, and 7 bases stayed unmatched. The CDR3 is 15 amino acids. Germline assignment: CDR1 SNHLY and CDR2 FYNNEI.

This clonotype occurred many times. The V call is TRBV20-1, the J call TRBJ2-7, with D possibly matching TRBD2 (6 bases). This CDR3 comprises 14 residues. V lost 6 bases, J lost 2 bases, and 17 bases lay in between. From germline, CDR1 is DFQATT and CDR2 SNEGSKA (reference sequence). CDR3 amino acids: CSAVSGSDAYEQYF. CDR3 coding DNA: TGCAGTGCAGTATCCGGGAGCGACGCCTACGAGCAGTACTTC.

This clonotype was counted many times. This chain connects TRBV9 to TRBJ2-2; weak D call: TRBD2 (7 bases). CDR1 is SGDLS and CDR2 is YYNGEE in the germline V gene. The V gene lost 7 bases and the J gene lost 0 bases, with 13 bases spanning the gap. This CDR3 contains 15 residues. Here the CDR3 DNA reads TGTGCCAGCGGAAGGGGGGGGGCGAACACCGGGGAGCTGTTTTTT. Translated, it gives CASGRGGANTGELFF.

This clonotype has at least ten counts. The CDR3, as DNA: TGTGCCAGTAGTATGGGTCTAGCGGGGTACAGCGAGCAGTACGTC. Translating it yields CASSMGLAGYSEQYV. This sequence joins TRBV19 and TRBJ2-7; TRBD2 aligns across 9 bases. The V and J ends lost 3 bases and 6 bases, in that order; junction bases with no gene match: 9. This CDR3 is 15 amino acids long. Germline V gives CDR1 LNHDA, CDR2 SQIVND (reference sequence).

About this clonotype itself: A much more abundant neighbour one base away suggests this may be a read error. The rearrangement joins TRBV27 to TRBJ2-3; D is unresolved. Trimming left V 11 bases short and J 2 bases short, with 17 bases between. CDR3 length equals 14 residues. Looked up from germline, CDR1 is MNHEY and CDR2 is SMNVEV (reference sequence). This CDR3 reads CAAKGLAHTDTQYF. CDR3 in DNA: TGTGCCGCAAAAGGATTGGCACACACAGATACGCAGTATTTT.

At least ten counts were recorded for this clonotype. The chain links TRBV20-1 to TRBJ2-5; D gene uncertain. The V gene lost 3 bases and the J gene lost 0 bases, with 38 bases spanning the gap. The CDR3 consists of 23 residues. Looked up from germline, CDR1 is DFQATT and CDR2 is SNEGSKA (reference sequence). The CDR3 is CSASYFLFPSVFGDGRYQETQYF. The CDR3 DNA reads TGCAGTGCTAGTTATTTCCTTTTTCCCTCCGTGTTTGGGGATGGCAGGTACCAAGAGACCCAGTACTTC.

In this sample, this clonotype turned up many times. The gene calls are TRBV19 and TRBJ1-5; the match to TRBD1 covers 9 bases. The CDR3 is made up of 14 amino acids. Per germline, CDR1 LNHDA and CDR2 SQIVND (reference sequence). Trimming took 3 bases from V and 5 from J; bases not matched to a gene: 2. DNA of the CDR3: TGTGCCAGTAGTATGGGGGACAGGGATCAGCCCCAGCATTTT. This codes for CASSMGDRDQPQHF.

There are many counts of this clonotype. V and J are TRBV20-1 and TRBJ2-3; D perhaps matches TRBD2 (6 bases). Germline V gene data show CDR1 as DFQATT and CDR2 as SNEGSKA (reference sequence). V gave up 3 bases and J gave up 6 bases, with 10 bases separating them. This CDR3 has 12 residues. The CDR3 DNA follows: TGCAGTGCTAGCCCCCGGGGGGATACGCAGTATTTT. Protein product: CSASPRGDTQYF.

The chain recombines TRBV2 with TRBJ2-7; the match to TRBD1 covers 11 bases. The ends lost 5 bases at V and 3 bases at J; junction bases unmatched: 6. The CDR3 runs 15 residues. CDR1 is SNHLY, CDR2 FYNNEI, per germline. CDR3 region: CASSSPGTGGYEQYF. The CDR3, as DNA: TGTGCCAGCAGTAGTCCCGGGACAGGGGGCTACGAGCAGTACTTC.

The rearrangement joins TRBV28 to TRBJ1-1, with 8 positions matching TRBD1. With 9 bases clipped from V and 1 base from J, the junction kept 10 bases outside the gene matches. Germline CDR1 and CDR2: MDHEN and SYDVKM. This CDR3 spans 15 amino acids. In nucleotides, the CDR3 is TGTGCCAGTTCAAACAGGGGGTTTGGGAACACTGAAGCTTTCTTT. This codes for CASSNRGFGNTEAFF. The full variable domain, with the rest looked up from reference TRBV28 and TRBJ1-1, is DVKVTQSSRYLVKRTGEKVFLECVQDMDHENMFWYRQDPGLGLRLIYFSYDVKMKEKGDIPEGYSVSREKKERFSLILESASTNQTSMYLCASSNRGFGNTEAFFGQGTRLTVV.

On this clonotype itself: It may be a read error: a sequence one base away is much more abundant. The rearrangement joins TRBV30 to TRBJ2-5; TRBD1 might be the D (6 bases). Germline CDR1 reads GTSNPN; CDR2 reads SVGIG (reference sequence). V lost 5 bases and J lost 1, with 14 bases in between. This CDR3 spans 14 amino acids. The chain's CDR3 is CAWRTDSRQETQYF. CDR3 bases: TGTGCCTGGCGAACGGACAGTCGCCAAGAGACCCAGTACTTC.

The table lists this clonotype with many counts. The rearrangement uses TRBV25-1 and TRBJ2-5; no clear D. The germline V gene has CDR1 MGHDK and CDR2 SYGVNS. Trimming cost V 6 bases and J 5 bases, with 7 bases left between them. CDR3 length equals 11 residues. CDR3 in DNA: TGTGCCAGCAGAATTGGGGAGACCCAGTACTTC. Its translation: CASRIGETQYF.

This clonotype was seen repeatedly, ten times or more. This sequence may be a read error, since a much larger clone differs from it by one base. The chain combines TRBV20-1 with TRBJ2-1; TRBD2 might be the D (6 bases). The CDR3 length is 14 residues. Germline CDR1 and CDR2: DFQATT and SNEGSKA (reference sequence). DNA of the CDR3: TGCAGCGGGAGAGAGATCGGTCGCTACACTGAGCAGTTCTTC. Its protein product is CSGREIGRYTEQFF.

As concerns this clonotype: A read error is likely, as this CDR3 ends without the conserved phenylalanine or tryptophan. This rearrangement joins TRBV7-2 to TRBJ2-5; 8 nucleotides align to TRBD2. The CDR3 length is 14 residues. Germline V lookup: CDR1 SGHTA, CDR2 FQGNSA. The chain's CDR3 is CANSLGIAGETQYS. The CDR3 DNA reads TGTGCCAACAGCTTAGGTATAGCGGGGGAGACCCAGTACTCC.

Turning to this clonotype: The junction departs from germline at one end; a sequencing error may be responsible. The chain combines TRBV7-7 with TRBJ2-5; 13 nucleotides match TRBD2. The V gene's germline CDR1 is SSHAT and CDR2 FNYEAQ (reference sequence). The CDR3 spans 17 residues. CDR3 protein: CASSGGLAGNRPEPQYF. The CDR3 coding sequence is TGTGCTAGCAGTGGGGGACTAGCGGGGAATCGCCCGGAGCCCCAGTACTTC. Combining the CDR3 with reference TRBV7-7 and TRBJ2-5 gives the whole variable domain GAGVSQSPRYKVTKRGQDVTLRCDPISSHATLYWYQQALGQGPEFLTYFNYEAQPDKSGLPSDRFSAERPEGSISTLTIQRTEQRDSAMYRCASSGGLAGNRPEPQYFGPGTRLLVL.

This clonotype was observed many times. The V call is TRBV5-8, the J call TRBJ1-2, with 7 positions matching TRBD1. Trimming removed 4 bases from V and 4 bases from J; junction bases left unmatched: 4. The CDR3 totals 13 residues. Germline values: CDR1 SGHTS, CDR2 YDEGEE. The CDR3 region is CASSRDRSYGYTF. The DNA of the CDR3 is TGTGCCAGCAGCCGGGACAGAAGCTATGGCTACACCTTC.